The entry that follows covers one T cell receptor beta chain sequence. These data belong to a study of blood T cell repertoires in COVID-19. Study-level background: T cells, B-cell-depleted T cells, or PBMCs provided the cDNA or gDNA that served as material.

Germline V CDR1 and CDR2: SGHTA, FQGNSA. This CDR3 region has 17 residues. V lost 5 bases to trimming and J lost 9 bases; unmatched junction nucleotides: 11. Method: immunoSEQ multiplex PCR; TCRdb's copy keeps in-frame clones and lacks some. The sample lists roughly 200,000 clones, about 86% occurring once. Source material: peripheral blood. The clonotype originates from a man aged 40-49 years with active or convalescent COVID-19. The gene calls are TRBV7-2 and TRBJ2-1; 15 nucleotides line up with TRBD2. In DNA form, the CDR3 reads TGTGCCAGCAGCCAGCGGACTAGCGGGGGGGCCGGGGGTGAGCAGTTCTTC. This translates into CASSQRTSGGAGGEQFF.